This entry lists 19 T cell receptor beta chains sequenced from one sample in a study of blood T cell repertoires in COVID-19. Assay used: immunoSEQ multiplex PCR; TCRdb lists only in-frame clones, some missing. This table holds about 210,000 clones, roughly 90% found once. Material: PBMCs or T cells enriched from blood (not recorded which). These TCRs come from a woman aged 18-29 years who had recovered from COVID-19.

This clone was counted a few times. The rearrangement uses TRBV6-1 and TRBJ2-3, with 8 bases fitting TRBD2. The CDR3 totals 17 residues. CDR1 is MNHNS and CDR2 is SASEGT in the germline V gene. V lost 1 base to trimming and J lost 5 bases; unmatched junction nucleotides: 11. CDR3 DNA sequence: TGTGCCAGCAGTGAAGTCTCGGGGGGGGCCCGTTTAGATACGCAGTATTTT. Amino acids: CASSEVSGGARLDTQYF.

This chain uses TRBV4-1 with TRBJ2-2; a weak D match, TRBD1 (6 bases). V was trimmed by 1 base and J by 0 bases, leaving 12 bases between them. The germline CDR1 and CDR2 sequences are MGHRA and YSYEKL. The CDR3 runs to 17 residues. The DNA for the CDR3 is TGCGCCAGCAGCCAAGGGGTGGGGGCAGCGAACACCGGGGAGCTGTTTTTT. This encodes CASSQGVGAANTGELFF.

This clone was recorded only once. Its ends do not fully match the called genes, so a read error is possible. The rearrangement links TRBV5-6 to TRBJ1-3; possibly TRBD1 for D (5 bases). Germline lookup yields CDR1 SGHDT and CDR2 YYEEEE. CDR3 length: 12 amino acids. CDR3 coding DNA: TGCGTGTCAGGGCTAGCTGGAAACACCATATATTTT. The encoded protein is CVSGLAGNTIYF.

V gene TRBV6-5 combines with J gene TRBJ1-1; 7 nucleotides match TRBD1. Per the germline V gene, CDR1 is MNHEY and CDR2 is SVGAGI. V was clipped by 10 bases and J by 1 base; unmatched bases: 3. The CDR3 covers 12 residues. Here the CDR3 DNA reads TGTGCCACCCGGACAGGGAACACTGAAGCTTTCTTT. Amino acids: CATRTGNTEAFF.

The CDR3 sequence: CASSLWGPNTEAFF. The CDR3 coding sequence is TGCGCCAGCAGCTTATGGGGCCCGAACACTGAAGCTTTCTTT. This chain uses TRBV5-1 with TRBJ1-1; D perhaps matches TRBD1 (5 bases). The CDR3 contains 14 residues. V shed 2 bases and J shed 1 base, with 9 bases lying between them. CDR1 and CDR2 (germline): SGHRS, YFSETQ.

The V and J genes are TRBV24-1 and TRBJ2-3; D is possibly TRBD1 (6 bases). The germline V and J ends were trimmed by 7 bases and 2 bases, with 15 bases remaining between them. In germline, CDR1 is KGHDR, CDR2 SFDVKD. The CDR3 length is 15 residues. Written as DNA, the CDR3 is TGTGCCACCAGCAACCAACAGGGAACCACAGATACGCAGTATTTT. Translated, it gives CATSNQQGTTDTQYF.

The chain couples TRBV19 to TRBJ1-2; D is perhaps TRBD1 (6 bases). The CDR3 length is 13 residues. The germline gives CDR1 LNHDA, CDR2 SQIVND (reference sequence). The V end lost 4 bases, the J end lost 7 bases, and 13 bases lay between the germline ends. CDR3 amino acids: CASSNRDISGYTF. The CDR3 region has the DNA TGTGCCAGTAGTAACCGGGACATAAGTGGCTACACCTTC.

The genes are TRBV9 and TRBJ2-1; perhaps TRBD1 as D (7 bases). CDR1 is SGDLS and CDR2 is YYNGEE in the germline V gene. Trimming removed 0 bases at V and 7 bases at J, with 20 bases between. This CDR3 comprises 17 residues. The CDR3 bases are TGTGCCAGCAGCGTAGCTGATGGCAGGGGGGTTTGGAATGAGCAGTTCTTC. Protein: CASSVADGRGVWNEQFF.

The rearrangement links TRBV9 to TRBJ1-3; D is possibly TRBD1 (6 bases). In germline, CDR1 is SGDLS, CDR2 YYNGEE. V dropped 2 bases and J dropped 8 bases, with 14 bases sitting between them. The CDR3 is made up of 14 amino acids. CDR3 DNA sequence: TGTGCCAGCAGCGTGGCAGGGGAGTGGGACACCATATATTTT. This codes for CASSVAGEWDTIYF.

The chain couples TRBV9 to TRBJ2-7, with 7 bases aligning to TRBD2. CDR3 length equals 15 residues. Trimming cost V 0 bases and J 3 bases; bases outside gene matches: 6. CDR1 SGDLS and CDR2 YYNGEE come from the germline V gene. Here the CDR3 DNA reads TGTGCCAGCAGCGTAGAGGGAGGGTCCCACTACGAGCAGTACTTC. It encodes CASSVEGGSHYEQYF.

The chain uses TRBV5-4 and TRBJ1-1, with 8 bases fitting TRBD1. V lost 3 bases to trimming and J lost 4 bases; unmatched junction nucleotides: 5. There are 14 residues in the CDR3. Germline CDR1 and CDR2: SGHNT and YYREEE (reference sequence). CDR3 amino acids: CASSSWDRFTEAFF. DNA of the CDR3: TGTGCCAGCAGCTCGTGGGACAGGTTCACTGAAGCTTTCTTT.

The rearrangement joins TRBV19 to TRBJ2-2; 7 bases line up with TRBD1. Germline values: CDR1 LNHDA, CDR2 SQIVND (reference sequence). The CDR3 is made up of 15 amino acids. V lost 5 bases to trimming and J lost 0 bases; unmatched junction nucleotides: 3. The CDR3 loop is CASSRTGANTGELFF. In DNA form, the CDR3 reads TGTGCCAGTAGTCGAACAGGGGCGAACACCGGGGAGCTGTTTTTT.

This clone has more than one count but fewer than ten. The chain carries TRBV5-4 and TRBJ2-2, with D unclear. The germline V gene encodes CDR1 SGHNT and CDR2 YYREEE (reference sequence). The CDR3 is 13 residues long. V shed 6 bases and J shed 2 bases, with 8 bases lying between them. The CDR3 sequence is CASISQNTGELFF. In DNA form, the CDR3 reads TGTGCCAGCATTTCCCAAAACACCGGGGAGCTGTTTTTT.

J is TRBJ1-1 and V is TRBV4-1, with D uncertain. V was trimmed by 0 bases and J by 4 bases, leaving 18 bases between them. There are 17 residues in the CDR3. The germline V gene encodes CDR1 MGHRA and CDR2 YSYEKL. DNA of the CDR3: TGCGCCAGCAGCCAAGATCAGGCCTTCAGGTCCCCCACTGAAGCTTTCTTT. It codes for CASSQDQAFRSPTEAFF.

The V call is TRBV5-4, the J call TRBJ2-5, with 8 bases that match TRBD2. The ends lost 2 bases at V and 1 base at J; junction bases unmatched: 4. CDR1 and CDR2 from the germline V gene are SGHNT and YYREEE (reference sequence). CDR3 size: 15 residues. CDR3 bases: TGTGCCAGCAGCTTCGGGGGGGGAATCCAAGAGACCCAGTACTTC. Protein product: CASSFGGGIQETQYF.

The rearrangement links TRBV30 to TRBJ2-5; D unresolved. CDR3 length: 12 amino acids. From germline, CDR1 is GTSNPN and CDR2 SVGIG (reference sequence). V gave up 0 bases and J gave up 5 bases, with 7 bases separating them. This chain's CDR3 is CAWSVKLETQYF. In DNA form, the CDR3 reads TGTGCCTGGAGTGTAAAACTGGAGACCCAGTACTTC. Filled out from reference TRBV30 and TRBJ2-5, the complete variable domain reads SQTIHQWPATLVQPVGSPLSLECTVEGTSNPNLYWYRQAAGRGLQLLFYSVGIGQISSEVPQNLSASRPQDRQFILSSKKLLLSDSGFYLCAWSVKLETQYFGPGTRLLVL.

This rearrangement joins TRBV5-1 to TRBJ2-2; TRBD2 matches 13 bases. V was clipped by 4 bases and J by 10 bases; unmatched bases: 10. The CDR3 covers 16 residues. CDR1 SGHRS and CDR2 YFSETQ come from the germline V gene. The CDR3: CASSPTSGGAAEELFF. The CDR3 DNA reads TGCGCCAGCAGCCCCACTAGCGGGGGGGCGGCCGAGGAGCTGTTTTTT. Full variable domain (remainder filled in from reference TRBV5-1 and TRBJ2-2): KAGVTQTPRYLIKTRGQQVTLSCSPISGHRSVSWYQQTPGQGLQFLFEYFSETQRNKGNFPGRFSGRQFSNSRSEMNVSTLELGDSALYLCASSPTSGGAAEELFFGEGSRLTVL.

The chain combines TRBV2 with TRBJ2-3; 10 nucleotides match TRBD2. The junction had 14 bases not matched to a gene; V was cut back by 6 bases and J by 5 bases. This CDR3 region has 17 residues. Germline V lookup: CDR1 SNHLY, CDR2 FYNNEI. The CDR3 region is CASSDGLADRRGDTQYF. For the CDR3, the DNA is TGTGCCAGCAGCGATGGACTAGCGGATCGTAGAGGAGATACGCAGTATTTT. Looking up the rest from reference TRBV2 and TRBJ2-3 gives the full variable domain: EPEVTQTPSHQVTQMGQEVILRCVPISNHLYFYWYRQILGQKVEFLVSFYNNEISEKSEIFDDQFSVERPDGSNFTLKIRSTKLEDSAMYFCASSDGLADRRGDTQYFGPGTRLTVL.

This chain links TRBV29-1 with TRBJ1-2; 9 bases are a match to TRBD1. CDR1 and CDR2 from the germline V gene are SQVTM and ANQGSEA. The CDR3 length is 14 residues. Unmatched junction bases numbered 11, after V lost 7 bases and J lost 5 bases. CDR3 DNA: TGCAGCGCGGAACAGGGGGCGGTTCCGTATGGCTACACCTTC. Protein sequence: CSAEQGAVPYGYTF.